Sequencing of this T cell receptor beta chain was carried out in a study of early T cells in non-severe SARS-CoV-2 infection. This clonotype was counted many times. Germline V gene sequence: CDR1 SGHTA, CDR2 FQGNSA. The length of the CDR3 is 15 residues. V was trimmed by 0 bases and J by 2 bases, leaving 8 bases between them. TCRdb re-derived calls from the 5' RACE reads in MiXCR, one entry per CDR3 protein. The data contain 25,000 to 30,000 distinct CDR3 sequences, around 4.2% of them singletons. The chain recombines TRBV7-2 with TRBJ1-3; D is ambiguous. What was sequenced was whole blood. The sequence was collected from an adult who was a healthcare worker with PCR-confirmed SARS-CoV-2 infection or an uninfected control (not recorded which). CDR3 sequence reads: CASSLARNPGNTIYF. The CDR3 DNA reads TGTGCCAGCAGCTTAGCCAGAAACCCTGGAAACACCATATATTTT. Filled out from reference TRBV7-2 and TRBJ1-3, the complete variable domain reads GAGVSQSPSNKVTEKGKDVELRCDPISGHTALYWYRQSLGQGLEFLIYFQGNSAPDKSGLPSDRFSAERTGGSVSTLTIQRTQQEDSAVYLCASSLARNPGNTIYFGEGSWLTVV.